Presented here are 9 T cell receptor beta chains from one specimen sequenced in a study of TIL therapy for anti-PD-1-resistant metastatic lung cancer. Sample time point: pre-treatment sample, taken before nivolumab and TIL therapy. The libraries were made with immunoSEQ v3. Data came from immunoSEQ multiplex PCR; TCRdb stores just in-frame clones and leaves some out. In the table there are under 70,000 clones, around nine tenths of which are singletons. The material sequenced was blood, taken at baseline. The receptors stem from a person aged 25-85 years with non-small cell lung cancer.

The gene calls are TRBV19 and TRBJ1-1, with 7 bases matching TRBD1. Germline CDR1 reads LNHDA; CDR2 reads SQIVND (reference sequence). The CDR3 extends over 14 amino acids. After removal of 5 bases from V and 4 bases from J, the junction contained 7 bases not matched to a gene. CDR3 nucleotide sequence: TGTGCCAGTAGTGCCGACAGGGAGGGCACTGAAGCTTTCTTT. Protein product: CASSADREGTEAFF.

This clone occurred once. This chain uses TRBV6-6 with TRBJ2-7; D uncertain. Germline CDR1 is MNHNY and CDR2 is SVGAGI (reference sequence). The CDR3 runs 14 residues. Trimming left V 6 bases short and J 1 base short, with 13 bases between. The CDR3 DNA sequence: TGTGCCAGCAGGGGCGAAGGCCTTTCCTACGAGCAGTACTTC. Its translation: CASRGEGLSYEQYF.

The chain uses TRBV12-5 and TRBJ2-7; TRBD2 is a possible D gene (5 bases). V lost 4 bases to trimming and J lost 2 bases, with 15 bases between them. CDR1 is LGHNT and CDR2 is FRNRAP in the germline V gene. The CDR3 contains 15 residues. CDR3 nucleotide sequence: TGTGCTAGTGGTTCGCGGGTCCCAGTAACCTACGAGCAGTACTTC. Encoded protein: CASGSRVPVTYEQYF.

The rearrangement joins TRBV5-6 to TRBJ1-3, with TRBD1 matching 10 bases. Losses at the gene ends were 0 bases for V and 15 bases for J; bases not matched to a gene: 12. The CDR3 has 15 residues. CDR1 and CDR2 (germline): SGHDT, YYEEEE. The CDR3 sequence: CASSLEGQGPQEGYF. The CDR3 DNA follows: TGTGCCAGCAGCTTGGAGGGACAGGGGCCCCAGGAGGGATATTTT.

The genes are TRBV7-3 and TRBJ1-1; 8 bases fit TRBD1. The ends lost 5 bases at V and 5 bases at J; junction bases unmatched: 10. The CDR3 runs to 15 residues. Germline V CDR1 and CDR2: SGHTA, FQGTGA. The CDR3: CASSLRTGRDTEAFF. The CDR3 nucleotides are TGTGCCAGCAGCCTAAGGACAGGGAGGGATACTGAAGCTTTCTTT.

This clone was seen only once. The chain is built from TRBV28 and TRBJ2-1, with 10 bases that match TRBD2. V gave up 7 bases and J gave up 0 bases; unmatched junction bases: 6. The CDR3 has 16 residues. Germline V gene sequence: CDR1 MDHEN, CDR2 SYDVKM. The CDR3 protein is CASTSGSMGSYNEQFF. CDR3 nucleotides: TGTGCCAGCACTAGCGGGAGTATGGGCTCCTACAATGAGCAGTTCTTC.

The chain recombines TRBV3-1 (or the pseudogene TRBV3-2) with TRBJ1-1, with 9 bases lining up with TRBD1. Losses at the gene ends were 3 bases for V and 3 bases for J; bases not matched to a gene: 11. There are 17 residues in the CDR3. Germline loops: CDR1 LGHDT, CDR2 YNNKEL (reference sequence). CDR3 in DNA: TGTGCCAGCAGCCACAGCCGGGACAGGGACCGTTACACTGAAGCTTTCTTT. Protein sequence: CASSHSRDRDRYTEAFF.

The V and J genes are TRBV3-1 (or the pseudogene TRBV3-2) and TRBJ2-3, with 10 bases aligning to TRBD2. V was pared by 5 bases and J by 5 bases, with 7 bases of the junction left unmatched. The germline V gene has CDR1 LGHDT and CDR2 YNNKEL (reference sequence). The CDR3 totals 15 residues. DNA of the CDR3: TGTGCCAGCAGCAGTAGCGGGAGGCCTTTAGATACGCAGTATTTT. Amino acid sequence: CASSSSGRPLDTQYF.

This rearrangement joins TRBV6-5 to TRBJ2-2; a weak D match, TRBD2 (6 bases). V lost 8 bases, J lost 1 base, and 8 bases lay in between. The CDR3 spans 13 residues. CDR1 and CDR2 (germline): MNHEY, SVGAGI. CDR3 sequence reads: CASGTWNTGELFF. CDR3 bases: TGTGCCAGCGGGACTTGGAACACCGGGGAGCTGTTTTTT.